The T cell receptor beta chain described here comes from a study of blood T cell repertoires in COVID-19. Turning to the study itself: PBMCs, B-cell-depleted T cells, or T cells were the source of the cDNA or gDNA that made up the material.

Data came from immunoSEQ multiplex PCR; TCRdb stores just in-frame clones and leaves some out. The table includes roughly 430,000 clones, about 88% detected once. V dropped 0 bases and J dropped 8; count of bases not matched to a gene: 4. The CDR3 contains 15 residues. The germline gives CDR1 MNHNS, CDR2 SASEGT. All enrollees were roughly 18 to 89 years old and from 20 to 25 US areas. Clinical history as reported by participants underpinned cohort assignment. Source material: PBMCs or T cells enriched from blood (not recorded which). The chain uses TRBV6-1 and TRBJ1-2; 12 bases match TRBD1. The sequence came from a woman younger than 35 who had been exposed to COVID-19. CDR3 in DNA: TGTGCCAGCAGTGAAGCCGGGACAGGGGGCAGGGGCTACACCTTC. Residues: CASSEAGTGGRGYTF.